This T cell receptor (beta chain) came from a study of shared clonotypes between healthy human individuals. The germline V and J ends were trimmed by 3 bases and 10 bases, with 20 bases remaining between them. Germline assignment: CDR1 SGHDT and CDR2 YYEEEE. This CDR3 is built from 16 residues. A word on this clone: Its antigen is still unknown.

Profiled with immunoSEQ multiplex PCR; TCRdb holds only in-frame clones, not every one. The sample has a few million clones; approximately 93% are singletons. Study-level results: Naive subsets usually exceeded memory subsets in estimated richness.

The TCR originated in a man aged 18 to 30 in good health. Some clones in this sample may be carry-over from other donors' samples. Material: naive CD4+ T cells from PBMCs. Subset given: CD45RA+ positively selected. The chain links TRBV5-6 to TRBJ1-6; no reliable D call. DNA of the CDR3: TGTGCCAGCAGCTCCGTAGGGAAACGACCTAACTCACCCCTCCACTTT. Residues: CASSSVGKRPNSPLHF.